This TCR beta chain came from a study of cytomegalovirus exposure and HLA in healthy donors. Overall study findings and caveats: The study reported that TCR beta sequences accurately predicted HLA-A and HLA-B alleles in most subjects.

PCR employed 60 Vbeta and 13 Jbeta primers. Using immunoSEQ multiplex PCR, the repertoire was profiled, and TCRdb retains in-frame clones only, with some absent. Here the sample spans some 150,000 clones, more than 70% being singletons. On this clone: Antigen: not known.

The sequencing sample was made of PBMCs. The TCR comes from a man aged 55 to 69 in good health and CMV-seronegative.

In DNA form, the CDR3 reads TGTGCCAGCAGCCCCCTCAAGCCACCGTACGAGCAGTACTTC. As protein: CASSPLKPPYEQYF. The gene calls are TRBV5-8 and TRBJ2-7; D is undetermined. Trimming removed 4 bases from V and 4 bases from J, with 15 bases in between. Per the germline V gene, CDR1 is SGHTS and CDR2 is YDEGEE. This CDR3 has 14 amino acids.